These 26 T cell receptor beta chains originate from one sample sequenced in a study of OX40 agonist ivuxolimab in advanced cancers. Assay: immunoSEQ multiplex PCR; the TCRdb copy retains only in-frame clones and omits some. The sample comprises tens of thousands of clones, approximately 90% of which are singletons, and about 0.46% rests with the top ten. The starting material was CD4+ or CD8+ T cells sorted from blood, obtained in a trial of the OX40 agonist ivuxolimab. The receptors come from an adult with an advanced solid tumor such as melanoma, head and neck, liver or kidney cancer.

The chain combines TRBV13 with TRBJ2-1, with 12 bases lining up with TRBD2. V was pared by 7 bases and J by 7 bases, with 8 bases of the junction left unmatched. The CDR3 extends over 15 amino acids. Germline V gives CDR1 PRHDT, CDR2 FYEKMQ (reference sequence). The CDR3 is CASTSPTSGRNEQFF. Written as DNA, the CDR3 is TGTGCCAGCACCTCACCCACTAGCGGGAGGAATGAGCAGTTCTTC.

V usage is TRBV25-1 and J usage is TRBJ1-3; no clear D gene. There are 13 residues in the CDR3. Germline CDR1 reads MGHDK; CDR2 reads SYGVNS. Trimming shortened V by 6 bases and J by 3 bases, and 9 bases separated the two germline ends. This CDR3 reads CASRPFNGNTIYF. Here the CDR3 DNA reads TGTGCCAGCAGGCCGTTCAATGGAAACACCATATATTTT.

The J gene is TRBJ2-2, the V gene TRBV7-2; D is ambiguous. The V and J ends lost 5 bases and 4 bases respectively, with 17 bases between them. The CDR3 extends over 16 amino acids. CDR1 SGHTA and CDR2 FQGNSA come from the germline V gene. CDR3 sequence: CASSPADRASTGELFF. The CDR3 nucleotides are TGTGCCAGCAGCCCGGCGGACCGCGCGAGCACCGGGGAGCTGTTTTTT.

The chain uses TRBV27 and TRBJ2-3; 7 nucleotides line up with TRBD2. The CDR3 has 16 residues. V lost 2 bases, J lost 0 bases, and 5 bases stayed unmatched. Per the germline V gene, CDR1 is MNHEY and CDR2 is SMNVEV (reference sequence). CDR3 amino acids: CASSLRLAESTDTQYF. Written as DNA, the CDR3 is TGTGCCAGCAGTTTACGCCTAGCGGAGAGCACAGATACGCAGTATTTT.

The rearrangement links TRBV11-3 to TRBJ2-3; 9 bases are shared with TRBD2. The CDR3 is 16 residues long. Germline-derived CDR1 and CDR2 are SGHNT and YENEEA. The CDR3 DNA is TGTGCTTCAGGCCTAGCGGGAAATAATTTGGGAGATACGCAGTATTTT. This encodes CASGLAGNNLGDTQYF.

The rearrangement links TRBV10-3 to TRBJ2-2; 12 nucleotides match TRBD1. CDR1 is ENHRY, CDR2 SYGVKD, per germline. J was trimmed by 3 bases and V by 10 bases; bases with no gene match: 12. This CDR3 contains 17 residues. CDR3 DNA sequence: TGTGCCACCTCAAGGGGACAGGGGGCGACTTACACCGGGGAGCTGTTTTTT. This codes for CATSRGQGATYTGELFF.

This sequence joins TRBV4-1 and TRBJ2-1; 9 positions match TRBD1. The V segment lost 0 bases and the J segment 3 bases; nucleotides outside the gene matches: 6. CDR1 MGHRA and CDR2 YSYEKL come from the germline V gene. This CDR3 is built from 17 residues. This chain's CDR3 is CASSQDLGDRVYNEQFF. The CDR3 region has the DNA TGCGCCAGCAGCCAAGATCTTGGGGACAGGGTCTACAATGAGCAGTTCTTC.

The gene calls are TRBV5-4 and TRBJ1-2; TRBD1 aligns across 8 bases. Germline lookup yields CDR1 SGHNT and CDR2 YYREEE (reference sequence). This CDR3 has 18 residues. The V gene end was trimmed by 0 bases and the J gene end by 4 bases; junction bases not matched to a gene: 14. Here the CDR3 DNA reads TGTGCCAGCAGCTTGGATTTGGCAGGGGGCGTTTCTAGCTATGGCTACACCTTC. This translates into CASSLDLAGGVSSYGYTF.

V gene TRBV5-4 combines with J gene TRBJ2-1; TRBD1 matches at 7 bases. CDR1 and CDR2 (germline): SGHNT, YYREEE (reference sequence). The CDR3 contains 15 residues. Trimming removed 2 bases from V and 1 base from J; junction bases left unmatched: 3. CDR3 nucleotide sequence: TGTGCCAGCAGCTTCGACAGGGCATCCTACAATGAGCAGTTCTTC. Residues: CASSFDRASYNEQFF.

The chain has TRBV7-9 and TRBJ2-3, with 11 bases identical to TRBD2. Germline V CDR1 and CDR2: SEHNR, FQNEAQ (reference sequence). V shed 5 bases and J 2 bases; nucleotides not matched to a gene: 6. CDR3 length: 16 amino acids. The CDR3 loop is CASSLLAGEITDTQYF. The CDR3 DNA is TGTGCCAGCAGCCTACTAGCGGGAGAGATCACAGATACGCAGTATTTT.

CDR3 coding DNA: TGTGCCAGCAGCGCAAGACAGGGCTACTATGGCTACACCTTC. Translating it yields CASSARQGYYGYTF. The chain is built from TRBV5-6 and TRBJ1-2; 7 nucleotides align to TRBD1. Per germline, CDR1 SGHDT and CDR2 YYEEEE. V dropped 4 bases and J dropped 3; count of bases not matched to a gene: 6. The CDR3 is made up of 14 amino acids.

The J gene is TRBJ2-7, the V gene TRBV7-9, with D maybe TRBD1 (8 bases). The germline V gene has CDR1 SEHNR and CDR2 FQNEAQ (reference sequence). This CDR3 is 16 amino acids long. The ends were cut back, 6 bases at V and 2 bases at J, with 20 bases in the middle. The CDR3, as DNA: TGTGCCAGCAGTCCAGGGGGCGGGAGAATTCCCTACGAGCAGTACTTC. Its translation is CASSPGGGRIPYEQYF.

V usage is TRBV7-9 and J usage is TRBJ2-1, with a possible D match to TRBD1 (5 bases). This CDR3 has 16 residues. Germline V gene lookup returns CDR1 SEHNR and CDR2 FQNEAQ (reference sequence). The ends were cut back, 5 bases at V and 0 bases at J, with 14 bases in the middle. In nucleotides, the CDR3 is TGTGCCAGCAGCCCCCAGGGTCCCAGCTCCTACAATGAGCAGTTCTTC. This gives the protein CASSPQGPSSYNEQFF.

CDR3 sequence: CASGRDRTSSYEQYF. For the CDR3, the DNA is TGTGCCAGCGGGAGAGACAGGACTAGCTCCTACGAGCAGTACTTC. The V call is TRBV27, the J call TRBJ2-7, with D possibly matching TRBD2 (7 bases). V lost 8 bases to trimming and J lost 0 bases, with 17 bases between them. CDR1 is MNHEY, CDR2 SMNVEV, per germline (reference sequence). The CDR3 is made up of 15 amino acids.

The CDR3, as DNA: TGTGCCAGCAGCCCAGACCACGCGGCGGGGCAGTACTTC. Protein product: CASSPDHAAGQYF. The chain couples TRBV14 to TRBJ2-7; tentative D call: TRBD2 (5 bases). Trimming took off 4 bases at V and 9 bases at J, with 16 bases between the two ends. Germline V gene data show CDR1 as SGHDN and CDR2 as FVKESK. This CDR3 has 13 residues.

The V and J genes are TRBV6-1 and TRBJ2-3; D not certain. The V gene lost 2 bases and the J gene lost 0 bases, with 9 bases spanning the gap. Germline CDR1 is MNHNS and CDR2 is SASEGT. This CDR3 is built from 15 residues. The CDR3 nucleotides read TGTGCCAGCAGTGAACACGTGGGAAGCACAGATACGCAGTATTTT. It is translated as CASSEHVGSTDTQYF.

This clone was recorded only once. The CDR3 loop is CASSSSAGELFF. CDR3 bases: TGTGCCAGCAGCTCATCAGCCGGGGAGCTGTTTTTT. This chain uses TRBV7-9 with TRBJ2-2, with D uncertain. This CDR3 comprises 12 residues. CDR1 SEHNR and CDR2 FQNEAQ come from the germline V gene (reference sequence). V lost 4 bases, J lost 6 bases, and 6 bases lay in between.

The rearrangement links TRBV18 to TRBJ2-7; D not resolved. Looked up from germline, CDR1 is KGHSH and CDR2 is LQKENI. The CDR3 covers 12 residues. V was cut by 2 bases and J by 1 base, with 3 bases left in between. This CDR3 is CASSPTSYEQYF. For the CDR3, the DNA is TGTGCCAGCTCACCAACTTCCTACGAGCAGTACTTC. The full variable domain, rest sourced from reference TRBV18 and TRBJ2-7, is NAGVMQNPRHLVRRRGQEARLRCSPMKGHSHVYWYRQLPEEGLKFMVYLQKENIIDESGMPKERFSAEFPKEGPSILRIQQVVRGDSAAYFCASSPTSYEQYFGPGTRLTVT.

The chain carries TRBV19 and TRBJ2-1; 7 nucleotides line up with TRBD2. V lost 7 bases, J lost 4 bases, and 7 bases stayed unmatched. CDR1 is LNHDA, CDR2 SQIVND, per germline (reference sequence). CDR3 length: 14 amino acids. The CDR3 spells CASTGGEGYNEQFF. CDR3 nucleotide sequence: TGTGCCAGTACTGGGGGGGAGGGTTACAATGAGCAGTTCTTC. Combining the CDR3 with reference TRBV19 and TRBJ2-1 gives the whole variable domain DGGITQSPKYLFRKEGQNVTLSCEQNLNHDAMYWYRQDPGQGLRLIYYSQIVNDFQKGDIAEGYSVSREKKESFPLTVTSAQKNPTAFYLCASTGGEGYNEQFFGPGTRLTVL.

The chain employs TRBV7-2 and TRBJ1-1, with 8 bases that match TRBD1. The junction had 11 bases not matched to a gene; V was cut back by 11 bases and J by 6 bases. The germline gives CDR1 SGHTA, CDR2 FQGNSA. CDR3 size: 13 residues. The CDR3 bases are TGTGCCTGCTCGACAGGGGTAACCCCTGAAGCTTTCTTT. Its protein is CACSTGVTPEAFF.

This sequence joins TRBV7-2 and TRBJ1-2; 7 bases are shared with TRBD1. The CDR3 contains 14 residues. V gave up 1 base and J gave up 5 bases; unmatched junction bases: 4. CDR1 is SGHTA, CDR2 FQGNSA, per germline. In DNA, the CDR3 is TGTGCCAGCAGCTTAGACAGGGGCACGTATGGCTACACCTTC. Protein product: CASSLDRGTYGYTF. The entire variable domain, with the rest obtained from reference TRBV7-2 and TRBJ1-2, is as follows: GAGVSQSPSNKVTEKGKDVELRCDPISGHTALYWYRQSLGQGLEFLIYFQGNSAPDKSGLPSDRFSAERTGGSVSTLTIQRTQQEDSAVYLCASSLDRGTYGYTFGSGTRLTVV.

In DNA, the CDR3 is TGTGCCAGCAGTTATCCCGGGAGAGCGGGACAAGAGACCCAGTACTTC. Protein: CASSYPGRAGQETQYF. The V call is TRBV6-5, the J call TRBJ2-5, with 7 bases that match TRBD2. The CDR3 runs to 16 residues. The junction had 9 bases not matched to a gene; V was cut back by 3 bases and J by 2 bases. Germline CDR1 is MNHEY and CDR2 is SVGAGI.

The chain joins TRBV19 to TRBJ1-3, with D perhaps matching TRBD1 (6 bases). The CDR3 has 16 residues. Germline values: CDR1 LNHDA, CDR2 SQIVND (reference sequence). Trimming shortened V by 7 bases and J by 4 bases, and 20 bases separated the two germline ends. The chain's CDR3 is CASNPNEGGSGNTIYF. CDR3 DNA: TGTGCCAGTAACCCGAATGAGGGGGGATCCGGAAACACCATATATTTT.

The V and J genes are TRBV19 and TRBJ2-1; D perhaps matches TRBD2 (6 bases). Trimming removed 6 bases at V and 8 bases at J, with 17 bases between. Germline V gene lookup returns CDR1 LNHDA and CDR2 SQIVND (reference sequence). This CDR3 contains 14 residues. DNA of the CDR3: TGTGCCAGTAGGCCTCAGTCATCGGGAGATGAGCAGTTCTTC. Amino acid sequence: CASRPQSSGDEQFF.

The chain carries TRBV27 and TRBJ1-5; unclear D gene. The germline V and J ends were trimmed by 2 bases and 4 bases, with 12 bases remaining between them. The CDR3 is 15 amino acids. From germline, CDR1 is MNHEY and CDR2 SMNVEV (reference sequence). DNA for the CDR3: TGTGCCAGCAGTTTAGAAAGGTGGGGAAATCAGCCCCAGCATTTT. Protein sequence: CASSLERWGNQPQHF.

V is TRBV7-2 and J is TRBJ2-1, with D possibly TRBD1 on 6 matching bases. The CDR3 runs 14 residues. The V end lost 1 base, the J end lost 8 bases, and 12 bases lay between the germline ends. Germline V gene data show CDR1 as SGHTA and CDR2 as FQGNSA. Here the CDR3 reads CASSLVRGGYEQFF. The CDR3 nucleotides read TGTGCCAGCAGCTTAGTGCGAGGGGGTTATGAGCAGTTCTTC.